The rows below give T cell receptor beta chains drawn from one sample of a study of identical twins. TCRdb used MiXCR to reprocess the 5' RACE reads, holding one entry per CDR3 protein. The sample carries about 570,000 distinct CDR3 sequences, around a tenth recorded once. In addition, the sample was reused for a study of yellow fever vaccine responses in identical twins.

Sequencing used PBMCs. Source of these receptors: a woman aged 18-29 years in good health. CDR3s include the opening cysteine and the closing phenylalanine or tryptophan. The D gene is left open where the match is weak. Some rows have no size entry. The others give once, few or many, or a class for an expanded clone.

TRBD2 | few | TRBJ2-1 | TRBV11-1 | CASSSPHLTSGGANEQFF | TGTGCCAGCAGCTCACCCCACCTGACTAGCGGAGGGGCCAATGAGCAGTTCTTC
NA | once | TRBJ2-5 | TRBV3-1 | CASSQDLQTQYF | TGTGCCAGCAGCCAAGATTTGCAGACCCAGTACTTC
TRBD1 | few | TRBJ1-1 | TRBV6-1 | CASRRTGGAGSTEAFF | TGTGCCAGCAGGCGCACAGGGGGAGCCGGTAGCACTGAAGCTTTCTTT
NA | NA | TRBJ2-1 | TRBV9 | CASSVGAEQFF | TGTGCCAGCAGCGTAGGGGCAGAGCAGTTCTTC
NA | few | TRBJ1-1 | TRBV3-1 | CASSQDSAATEAFF | TGTGCCAGCAGCCAAGATTCGGCTGCTACTGAAGCTTTCTTT
TRBD1 | many | TRBJ2-7 | TRBV5-1 | CASSFDGAGGFNEQYF | TGCGCCAGCAGCTTCGATGGCGCAGGGGGTTTCAACGAGCAGTACTTC
NA | NA | TRBJ2-1 | TRBV7-9 | CASARDNYNEQFF | TGTGCCAGCGCCCGGGACAACTACAATGAGCAGTTCTTC
NA | many | TRBJ2-1 | TRBV28 | CATGTSGNEQFF | TGTGCCACCGGGACAAGTGGCAATGAGCAGTTCTTC
TRBD1 | many | TRBJ1-1 | TRBV29-1 | CSVPWTGSVNTEAFF | TGCAGCGTTCCTTGGACAGGGTCAGTGAACACTGAAGCTTTCTTT
NA | NA | TRBJ1-1 | TRBV7-5 | CISVPEALIRDTEAFF | NA
TRBD1 | many | TRBJ2-5 | TRBV6-1 | CASSRDRSSWETQYF | TGTGCCAGCAGTAGGGACAGGAGCAGTTGGGAGACCCAGTACTTC
TRBD2 | few | TRBJ2-3 | TRBV27 | CASSSSGGDTQYF | TGTGCCAGCAGTTCTAGCGGGGGCGATACGCAGTATTTT
NA | few | TRBJ2-3 | TRBV12-1 | CASSPPPWREFTDTQYF | TGTGCCAGCAGCCCCCCCCCTTGGCGGGAGTTCACAGATACGCAGTATTTT
TRBD1 | many | TRBJ2-3 | TRBV12-3/TRBV12-4 | CASRSTGGTDTQYF | TGTGCCAGCAGATCCACAGGGGGCACAGATACGCAGTATTTT
TRBD1 | few | TRBJ1-5 | TRBV2 | CASSRRQGVVGQPQHF | TGTGCCAGCAGCCGCCGGCAGGGGGTAGTAGGGCAGCCCCAGCATTTT
TRBD1 | NA | TRBJ2-5 | TRBV20-1 | CSARGQGTRETQYF | TGCAGTGCTCGAGGACAGGGGACGAGGGAGACCCAGTACTTC
NA | many | TRBJ2-3 | TRBV7-2 | CASGMAGFPDTQYF | TGTGCCTCCGGGATGGCGGGCTTCCCGGATACGCAGTATTTT
NA | NA | TRBJ1-5 | TRBV5-1 | CASSLGDAGNQPQHF | TGCGCCAGCAGCTTGGGTGACGCAGGCAATCAGCCCCAGCATTTT
TRBD1 | NA | TRBJ2-6 | TRBV7-2 | CASSYRGHGANVLTF | TGTGCCAGCAGCTACAGGGGGCACGGGGCCAACGTCCTGACTTTC
NA | few | TRBJ2-3 | TRBV6-5 | CASPTEVTGSTDTQYF | TGTGCCAGCCCTACTGAGGTAACGGGAAGTACAGATACGCAGTATTTT
NA | few | TRBJ1-5 | TRBV20-1 | CSGGTQPQHF | TGCAGTGGGGGCACTCAGCCCCAGCATTTT
NA | NA | TRBJ2-5 | TRBV21-1 | CASSPSGLAGGSTQYF | TGTGCCAGCAGCCCCTCAGGACTAGCGGGGGGATCGACCCAGTACTTC
NA | NA | TRBJ1-3 | TRBV20-1 | CSAQGPSGNTIYF | TGCAGTGCGCAGGGACCCTCTGGAAACACCATATATTTT
TRBD2 | many | TRBJ2-5 | TRBV5-5 | CASSFSGGQETQYF | TGTGCCAGCAGCTTCTCGGGGGGGCAAGAGACCCAGTACTTC
NA | NA | TRBJ1-1 | TRBV5-1 | CASSFGASAFF | TGCGCCAGCAGCTTCGGGGCCTCAGCTTTCTTT
NA | NA | TRBJ1-2 | TRBV28 | CASSRRPNYGYTF | TGTGCCAGCAGTCGCAGGCCCAACTATGGCTACACCTTC
NA | NA | TRBJ2-7 | TRBV19 | CASSRSDEQYF | TGTGCCAGTAGCCGTTCGGACGAGCAGTACTTC
NA | few | TRBJ2-1 | TRBV28 | CASGAPPTDNEQFF | TGTGCCAGCGGAGCCCCCCCGACAGACAATGAGCAGTTCTTC
TRBD1 | NA | TRBJ1-5 | TRBV6-1 | CASSVQGAGNQPQHF | TGTGCCAGCAGTGTCCAGGGGGCAGGGAATCAGCCCCAGCATTTT
TRBD2 | few | TRBJ2-3 | TRBV10-1 | CASSEGASGRTDTQYF | TGCGCCAGCAGTGAGGGGGCTAGCGGGAGAACAGATACGCAGTATTTT
NA | few | TRBJ2-5 | TRBV11-2 | CASSQEPGQETQYF | TGTGCCAGCAGCCAGGAACCCGGCCAAGAGACCCAGTACTTC
NA | many | TRBJ2-5 | TRBV25-1 | CASSGRRPEETQYF | TGTGCCAGCAGTGGGAGGAGACCTGAAGAGACCCAGTACTTC
NA | few | TRBJ1-2 | TRBV9 | CASTSAANYGYTF | TGTGCCAGCACATCCGCCGCTAACTATGGCTACACCTTC
NA | NA | TRBJ2-4 | TRBV28 | CASSLRGEGSTKNIQYF | TGTGCCAGCAGTTTAAGGGGGGAGGGTTCGACCAAAAACATTCAGTACTTC
TRBD2 | many | TRBJ2-7 | TRBV4-3 | CASRDEGLAGDEQYF | TGCGCCAGCAGGGATGAGGGACTAGCGGGAGATGAGCAGTACTTC
NA | many | TRBJ2-7 | TRBV7-9 | CASRRDSSYEQYF | TGTGCCAGCAGGCGGGACAGCTCCTACGAGCAGTACTTC